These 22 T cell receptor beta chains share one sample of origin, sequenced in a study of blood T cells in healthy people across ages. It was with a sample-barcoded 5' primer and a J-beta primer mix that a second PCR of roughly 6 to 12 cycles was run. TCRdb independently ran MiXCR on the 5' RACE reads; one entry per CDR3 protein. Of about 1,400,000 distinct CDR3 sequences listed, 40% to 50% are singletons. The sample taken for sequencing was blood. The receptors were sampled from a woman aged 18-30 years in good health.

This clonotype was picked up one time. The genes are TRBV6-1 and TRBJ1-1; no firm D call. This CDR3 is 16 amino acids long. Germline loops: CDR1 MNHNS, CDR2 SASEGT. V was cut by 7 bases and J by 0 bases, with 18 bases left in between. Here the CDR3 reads CASTKLTAPLNTEAFF. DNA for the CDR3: TGTGCCAGCACCAAGCTTACGGCCCCGCTGAACACTGAAGCTTTCTTT.

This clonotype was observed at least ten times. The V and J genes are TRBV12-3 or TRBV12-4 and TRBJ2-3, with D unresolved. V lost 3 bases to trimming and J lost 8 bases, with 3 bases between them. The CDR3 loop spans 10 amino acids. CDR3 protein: CASSFSTQYF. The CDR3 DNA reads TGTGCCAGCAGTTTTAGTACGCAGTATTTT.

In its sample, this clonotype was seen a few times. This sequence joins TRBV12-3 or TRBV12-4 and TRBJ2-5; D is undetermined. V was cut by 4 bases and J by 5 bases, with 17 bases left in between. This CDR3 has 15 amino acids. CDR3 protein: CASSSRLTSRETQYF. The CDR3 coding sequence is TGTGCCAGCAGTTCTCGGTTGACCAGCAGGGAGACCCAGTACTTC.

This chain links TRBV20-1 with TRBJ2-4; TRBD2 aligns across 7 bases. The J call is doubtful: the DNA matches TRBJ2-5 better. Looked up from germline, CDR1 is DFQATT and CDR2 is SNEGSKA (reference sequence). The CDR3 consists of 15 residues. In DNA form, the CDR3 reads TGCAGTGCTAGAGAACGTAAGACTAGCTCAGAGACCCAGTACTTC. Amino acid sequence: CSARERKTSSETQYF.

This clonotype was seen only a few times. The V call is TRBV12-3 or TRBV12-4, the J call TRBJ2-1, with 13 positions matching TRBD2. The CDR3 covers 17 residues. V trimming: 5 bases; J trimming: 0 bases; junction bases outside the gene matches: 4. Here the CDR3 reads CASSGLAGEPSYNEQFF. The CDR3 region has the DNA TGTGCCAGCAGTGGACTAGCGGGGGAACCCTCCTACAATGAGCAGTTCTTC.

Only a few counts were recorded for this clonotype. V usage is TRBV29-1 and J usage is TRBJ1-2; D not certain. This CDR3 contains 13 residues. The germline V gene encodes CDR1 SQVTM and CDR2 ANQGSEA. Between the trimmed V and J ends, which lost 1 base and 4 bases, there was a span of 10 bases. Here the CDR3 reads CSVEAAWTYGYTF. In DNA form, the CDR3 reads TGCAGCGTTGAAGCGGCCTGGACCTATGGCTACACCTTC.

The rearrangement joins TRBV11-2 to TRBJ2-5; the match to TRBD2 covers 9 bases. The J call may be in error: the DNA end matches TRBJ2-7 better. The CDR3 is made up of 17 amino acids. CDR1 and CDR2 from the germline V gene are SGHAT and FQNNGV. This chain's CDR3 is CASSLVASGDLVYEQYF. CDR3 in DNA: TGTGCCAGCAGCTTAGTGGCTAGCGGGGATCTCGTCTACGAGCAGTACTTC.

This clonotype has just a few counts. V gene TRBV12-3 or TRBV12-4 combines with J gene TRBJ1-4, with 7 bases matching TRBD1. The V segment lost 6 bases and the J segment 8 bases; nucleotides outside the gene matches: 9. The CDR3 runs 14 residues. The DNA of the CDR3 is TGTGCCAGCAGCCAGACAGGGTCTGAGGAAAAACTGTTTTTT. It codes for CASSQTGSEEKLFF.

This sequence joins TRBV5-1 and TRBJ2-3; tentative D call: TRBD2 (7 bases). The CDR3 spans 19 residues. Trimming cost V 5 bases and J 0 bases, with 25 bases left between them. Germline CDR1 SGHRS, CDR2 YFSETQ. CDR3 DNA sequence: TGCGCCAGCAGATCAGGTTGGGGGGGGGCCGGCCCGAGCACAGATACGCAGTATTTT. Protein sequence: CASRSGWGGAGPSTDTQYF.

CDR3 DNA: TGTGCCATCAGTAGGACAGGGGATAGCAATCAGCCCCAGCATTTT. It encodes CAISRTGDSNQPQHF. The V and J genes are TRBV10-3 and TRBJ1-5; 9 bases line up with TRBD1. Trimming cost V 5 bases and J 0 bases; bases outside gene matches: 2. The germline V gene has CDR1 ENHRY and CDR2 SYGVKD. The CDR3 runs to 15 residues.

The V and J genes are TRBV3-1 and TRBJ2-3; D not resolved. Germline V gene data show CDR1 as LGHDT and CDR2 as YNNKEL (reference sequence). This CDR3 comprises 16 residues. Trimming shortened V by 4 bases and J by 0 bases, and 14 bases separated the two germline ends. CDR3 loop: CASSLQSLTSTDTQYF. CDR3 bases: TGTGCCAGCAGCCTCCAATCCCTGACTAGCACAGATACGCAGTATTTT.

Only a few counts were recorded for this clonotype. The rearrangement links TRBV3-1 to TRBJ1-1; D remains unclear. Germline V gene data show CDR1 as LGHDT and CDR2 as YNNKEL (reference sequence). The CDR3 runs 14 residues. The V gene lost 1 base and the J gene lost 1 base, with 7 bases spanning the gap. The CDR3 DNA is TGTGCCAGCAGCCAAGTGGGGAGGAACACTGAAGCTTTCTTT. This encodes CASSQVGRNTEAFF.

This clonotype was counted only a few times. The CDR3 loop reads CASSLGGLPDGYTF. As DNA, the CDR3 is TGTGCCAGCAGCCTCGGTGGTCTCCCCGATGGCTACACCTTC. The chain employs TRBV6-5 and TRBJ1-2, with unresolved D. The germline V gene encodes CDR1 MNHEY and CDR2 SVGAGI. Trimming pared 6 bases from V and 6 bases from J, leaving 17 bases between. The CDR3 contains 14 residues.

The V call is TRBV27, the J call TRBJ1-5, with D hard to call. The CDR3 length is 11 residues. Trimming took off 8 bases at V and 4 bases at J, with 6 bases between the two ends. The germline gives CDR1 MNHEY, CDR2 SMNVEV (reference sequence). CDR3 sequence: CASGVNQPQHF. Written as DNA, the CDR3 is TGTGCCAGCGGGGTAAATCAGCCCCAGCATTTT.

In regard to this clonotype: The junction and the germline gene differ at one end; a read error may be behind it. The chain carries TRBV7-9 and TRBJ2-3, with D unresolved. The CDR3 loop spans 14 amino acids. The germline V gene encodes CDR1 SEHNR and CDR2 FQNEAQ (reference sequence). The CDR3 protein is CVSSLAKSTDTQYF. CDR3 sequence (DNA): TGTGTCAGCAGCTTGGCGAAGAGCACAGATACGCAGTATTTT.

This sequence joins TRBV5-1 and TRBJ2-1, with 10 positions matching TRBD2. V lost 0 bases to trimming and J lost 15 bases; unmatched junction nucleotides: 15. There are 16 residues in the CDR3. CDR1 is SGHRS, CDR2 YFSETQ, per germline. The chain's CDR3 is CASSLGSNQRGGLGFF. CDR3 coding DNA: TGCGCCAGCAGCTTGGGTTCTAATCAGCGGGGGGGCCTGGGGTTCTTC.

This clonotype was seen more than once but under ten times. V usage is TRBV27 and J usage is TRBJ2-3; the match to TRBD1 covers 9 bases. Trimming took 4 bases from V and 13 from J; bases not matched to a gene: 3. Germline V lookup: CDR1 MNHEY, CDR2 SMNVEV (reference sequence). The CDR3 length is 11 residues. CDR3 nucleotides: TGTGCCAGCAGTTCACAGGGGGCGGAGTATTTT. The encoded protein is CASSSQGAEYF.

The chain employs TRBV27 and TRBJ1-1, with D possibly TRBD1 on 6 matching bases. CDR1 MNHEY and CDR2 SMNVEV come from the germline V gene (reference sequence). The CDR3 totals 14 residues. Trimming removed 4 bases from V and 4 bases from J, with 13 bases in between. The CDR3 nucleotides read TGTGCCAGCAGTTCCCAGGGGATGGCCACTGAAGCTTTCTTT. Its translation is CASSSQGMATEAFF.

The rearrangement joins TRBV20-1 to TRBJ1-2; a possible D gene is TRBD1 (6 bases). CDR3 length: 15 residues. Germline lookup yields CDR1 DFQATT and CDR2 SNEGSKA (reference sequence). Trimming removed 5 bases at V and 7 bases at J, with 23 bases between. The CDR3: CSAHPHGRGFRGYTF. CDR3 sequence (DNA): TGCAGTGCTCACCCCCACGGCAGGGGATTCCGTGGCTACACCTTC.

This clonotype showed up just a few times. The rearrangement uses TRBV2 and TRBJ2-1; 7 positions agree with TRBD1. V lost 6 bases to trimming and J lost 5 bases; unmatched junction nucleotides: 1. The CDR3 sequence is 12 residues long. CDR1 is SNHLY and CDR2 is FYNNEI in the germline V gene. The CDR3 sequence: CASRGTDNEQFF. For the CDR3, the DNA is TGTGCCAGCAGGGGGACAGACAATGAGCAGTTCTTC.

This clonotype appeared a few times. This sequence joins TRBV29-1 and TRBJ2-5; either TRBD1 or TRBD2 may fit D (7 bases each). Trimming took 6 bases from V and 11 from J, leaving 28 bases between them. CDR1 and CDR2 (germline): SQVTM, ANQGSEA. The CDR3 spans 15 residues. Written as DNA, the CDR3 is TGCAGCGTCCCAGCGGGGACAGTAGTATCCAGTGAGCAGTACTTC. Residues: CSVPAGTVVSSEQYF.

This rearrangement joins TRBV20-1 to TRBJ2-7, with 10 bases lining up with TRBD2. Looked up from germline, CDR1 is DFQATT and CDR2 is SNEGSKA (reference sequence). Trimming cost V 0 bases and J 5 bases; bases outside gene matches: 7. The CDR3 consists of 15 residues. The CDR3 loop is CSARDQREGRNEQYF. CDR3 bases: TGCAGTGCTAGAGATCAGCGGGAGGGCCGTAACGAGCAGTACTTC.